This T cell receptor beta chain came from a study of human T cells and chemical hapten exposure. Study conclusions and caveats: Significantly more large CDR3 similarity clusters arose among expanded TCRs than among controls.

It was the library that attached unique molecular identifiers to individual cDNA molecules. TCRdb ran MiXCR on the RACE reads and lists one entry per CDR3 protein. The sample has over 65,000 distinct CDR3 sequences, 11% seen once. Regarding time point: patch test 3, about 24 weeks after DPC sensitization. Treatment meaning: therapeutic diphenylcyclopropenone sensitization with weekly scalp DPC. V was clipped by 2 bases and J by 6 bases, with 10 bases between them. The CDR3 is made up of 13 amino acids. This clonotype was recorded at least ten times. Its antigen is as yet unknown. This chain uses TRBV12-3 or TRBV12-4 with TRBJ1-2; the D gene is possibly TRBD1 (5 bases). The source of this sequence is a woman between 50 and 59 years old with alopecia areata. Some clones in this sample may be carry-over from other donors' samples. Sequenced here: whole blood, sampled in connection with sensitization to the hapten diphenylcyclopropenone (DPC). CDR3 nucleotide sequence: TGTGCCAGCAGTTTACGGGAAGGGGATGGCTACACCTTC. Amino acid sequence: CASSLREGDGYTF.